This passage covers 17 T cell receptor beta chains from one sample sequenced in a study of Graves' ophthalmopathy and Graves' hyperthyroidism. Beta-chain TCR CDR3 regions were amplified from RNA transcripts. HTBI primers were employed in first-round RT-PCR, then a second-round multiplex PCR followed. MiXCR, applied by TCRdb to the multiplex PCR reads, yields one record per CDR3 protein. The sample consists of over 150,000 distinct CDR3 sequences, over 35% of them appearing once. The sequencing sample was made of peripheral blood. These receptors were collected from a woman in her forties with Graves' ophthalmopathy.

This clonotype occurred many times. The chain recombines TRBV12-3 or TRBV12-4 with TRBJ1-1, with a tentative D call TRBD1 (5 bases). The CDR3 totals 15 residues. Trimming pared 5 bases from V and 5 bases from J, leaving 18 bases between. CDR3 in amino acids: CASSPGLLGGTEAFF. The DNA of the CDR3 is TGTGCCAGCAGTCCGGGACTCCTTGGTGGTACTGAAGCTTTCTTT.

The CDR3, as DNA: TGTGCCAGCAGTCCGTCGGACAGGGCGAACACCGGGGAGCTGTTTTTT. It is translated as CASSPSDRANTGELFF. This chain joins TRBV12-3 or TRBV12-4 and TRBJ2-2; TRBD1 aligns across 8 bases. V trimming: 5 bases; J trimming: 0 bases; junction bases outside the gene matches: 5. The CDR3 contains 16 residues.

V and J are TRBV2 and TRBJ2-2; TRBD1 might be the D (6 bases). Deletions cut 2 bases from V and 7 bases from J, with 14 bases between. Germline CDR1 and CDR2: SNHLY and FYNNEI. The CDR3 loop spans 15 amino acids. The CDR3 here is CASSETQGAFGELFF. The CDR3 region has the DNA TGTGCCAGCAGTGAAACACAGGGTGCTTTCGGGGAGCTGTTTTTT. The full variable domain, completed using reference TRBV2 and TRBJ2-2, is EPEVTQTPSHQVTQMGQEVILRCVPISNHLYFYWYRQILGQKVEFLVSFYNNEISEKSEIFDDQFSVERPDGSNFTLKIRSTKLEDSAMYFCASSETQGAFGELFFGEGSRLTVL.

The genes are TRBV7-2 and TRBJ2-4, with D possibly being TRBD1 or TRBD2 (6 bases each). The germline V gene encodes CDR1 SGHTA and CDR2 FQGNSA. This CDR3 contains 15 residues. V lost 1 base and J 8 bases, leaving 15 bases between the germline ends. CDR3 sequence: CASSLEGGLVDIQYF. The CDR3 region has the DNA TGTGCCAGCAGCTTAGAGGGGGGCCTGGTGGACATTCAGTACTTC.

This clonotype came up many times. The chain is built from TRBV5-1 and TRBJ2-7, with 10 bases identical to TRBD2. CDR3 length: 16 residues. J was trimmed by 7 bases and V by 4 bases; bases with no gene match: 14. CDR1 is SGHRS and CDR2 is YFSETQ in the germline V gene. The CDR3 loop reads CASSHSTSGPTREQYF. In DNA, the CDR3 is TGCGCCAGCAGCCACTCGACTAGCGGGCCCACTCGAGAGCAGTACTTC. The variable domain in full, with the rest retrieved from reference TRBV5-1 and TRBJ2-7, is KAGVTQTPRYLIKTRGQQVTLSCSPISGHRSVSWYQQTPGQGLQFLFEYFSETQRNKGNFPGRFSGRQFSNSRSEMNVSTLELGDSALYLCASSHSTSGPTREQYFGPGTRLTVT.

The CDR3 nucleotides read TGTGCCAGCAGTCCCGGACTAGCGCAAGTTCGAAGGGAGACCCAGTACTTC. Its translation: CASSPGLAQVRRETQYF. The chain uses TRBV27 and TRBJ2-5; the match to TRBD2 covers 9 bases. V gave up 5 bases and J gave up 5 bases; unmatched junction bases: 15. The CDR3 has 17 residues. The germline CDR1 and CDR2 sequences are MNHEY and SMNVEV (reference sequence).

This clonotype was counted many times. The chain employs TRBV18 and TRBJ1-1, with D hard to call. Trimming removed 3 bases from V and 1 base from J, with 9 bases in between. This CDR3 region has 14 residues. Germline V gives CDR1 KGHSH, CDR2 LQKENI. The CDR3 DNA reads TGTGCCAGCTCACCTATCGACACGAACACTGAAGCTTTCTTT. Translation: CASSPIDTNTEAFF.

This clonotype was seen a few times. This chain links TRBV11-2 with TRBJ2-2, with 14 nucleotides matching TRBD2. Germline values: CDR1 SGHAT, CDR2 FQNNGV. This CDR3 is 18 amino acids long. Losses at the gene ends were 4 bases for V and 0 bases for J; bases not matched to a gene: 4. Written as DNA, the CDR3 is TGTGCCAGCAGCTCCCGGACTAGCGGGGGGTCGAACACCGGGGAGCTGTTTTTT. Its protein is CASSSRTSGGSNTGELFF.

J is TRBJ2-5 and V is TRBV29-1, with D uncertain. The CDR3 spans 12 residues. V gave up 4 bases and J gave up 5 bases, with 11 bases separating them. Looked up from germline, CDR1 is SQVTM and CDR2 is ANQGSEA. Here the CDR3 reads CSVVAARETQYF. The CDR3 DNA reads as TGCAGCGTTGTCGCGGCTAGGGAGACCCAGTACTTC. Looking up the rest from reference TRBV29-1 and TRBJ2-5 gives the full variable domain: SAVISQKPSRDICQRGTSLTIQCQVDSQVTMMFWYRQQPGQSLTLIATANQGSEATYESGFVIDKFPISRPNLTFSTLTVSNMSPEDSSIYLCSVVAARETQYFGPGTRLLVL.

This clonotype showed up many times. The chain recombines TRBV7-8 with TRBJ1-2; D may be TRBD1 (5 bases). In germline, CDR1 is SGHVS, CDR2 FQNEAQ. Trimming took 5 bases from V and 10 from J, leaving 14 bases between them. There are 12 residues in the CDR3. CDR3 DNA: TGTGCCAGCAGCGTATGGGGGAGTACCTACACCTTC. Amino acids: CASSVWGSTYTF.

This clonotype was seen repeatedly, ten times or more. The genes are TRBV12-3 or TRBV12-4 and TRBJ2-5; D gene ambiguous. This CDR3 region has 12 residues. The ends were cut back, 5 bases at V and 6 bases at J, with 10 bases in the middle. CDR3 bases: TGTGCCAGCAGTCCCCAAAAGAAGACCCAGTACTTC. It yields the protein CASSPQKKTQYF.

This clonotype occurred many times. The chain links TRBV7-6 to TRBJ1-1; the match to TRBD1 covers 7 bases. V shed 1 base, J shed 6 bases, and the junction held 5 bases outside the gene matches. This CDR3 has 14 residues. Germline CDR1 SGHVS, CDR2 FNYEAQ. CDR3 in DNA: TGTGCCAGCAGCTTAGGGTCAGGGGGGCCTGAAGCTTTCTTT. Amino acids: CASSLGSGGPEAFF.

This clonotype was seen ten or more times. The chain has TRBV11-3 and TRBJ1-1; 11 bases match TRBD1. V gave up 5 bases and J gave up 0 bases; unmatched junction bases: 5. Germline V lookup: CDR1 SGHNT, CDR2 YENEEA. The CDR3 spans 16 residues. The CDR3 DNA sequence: TGTGCCAGCAGCCACCGGGACAGGGGGTTGAACACTGAAGCTTTCTTT. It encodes CASSHRDRGLNTEAFF.

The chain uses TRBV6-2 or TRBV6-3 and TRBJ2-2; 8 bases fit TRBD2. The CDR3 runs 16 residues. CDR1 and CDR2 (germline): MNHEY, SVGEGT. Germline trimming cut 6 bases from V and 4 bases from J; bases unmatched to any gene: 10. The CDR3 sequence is CASSPARSGITGELFF. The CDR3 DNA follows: TGTGCCAGCAGCCCCGCCCGTAGCGGGATCACCGGGGAGCTGTTTTTT.

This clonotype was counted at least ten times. CDR3 nucleotides: TGTGCCAGCAGCTCCCCCACAGGGATAAACACCATATATTTT. Residues: CASSSPTGINTIYF. The chain recombines TRBV7-2 with TRBJ1-3; D might be TRBD1 (6 bases). The germline CDR1 and CDR2 sequences are SGHTA and FQGNSA. The CDR3 is 14 amino acids. Trimming pared 4 bases from V and 6 bases from J, leaving 13 bases between. The variable domain in full, with the rest retrieved from reference TRBV7-2 and TRBJ1-3, is GAGVSQSPSNKVTEKGKDVELRCDPISGHTALYWYRQSLGQGLEFLIYFQGNSAPDKSGLPSDRFSAERTGGSVSTLTIQRTQQEDSAVYLCASSSPTGINTIYFGEGSWLTVV.

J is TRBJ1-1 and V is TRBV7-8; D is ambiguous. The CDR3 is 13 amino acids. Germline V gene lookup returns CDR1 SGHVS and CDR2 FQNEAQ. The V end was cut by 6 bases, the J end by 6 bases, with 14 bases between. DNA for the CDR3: TGTGCCAGCAGTTACGGCGGTCGGCCTGAAGCTTTCTTT. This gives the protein CASSYGGRPEAFF. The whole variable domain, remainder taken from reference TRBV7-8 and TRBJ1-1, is GAGVSQSPRYKVAKRGQDVALRCDPISGHVSLFWYQQALGQGPEFLTYFQNEAQLDKSGLPSDRFFAERPEGSVSTLKIQRTQQEDSAVYLCASSYGGRPEAFFGQGTRLTVV.

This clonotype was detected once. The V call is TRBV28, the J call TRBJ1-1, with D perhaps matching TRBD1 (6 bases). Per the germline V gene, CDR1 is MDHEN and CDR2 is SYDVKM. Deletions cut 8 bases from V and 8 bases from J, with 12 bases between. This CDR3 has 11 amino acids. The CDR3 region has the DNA TGTGCCAGCTTTGGACAGTGGGAAGCTTTCTTT. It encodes CASFGQWEAFF.